Listed below are T cell receptor beta chains from one sample, sequenced in a study of T-cell memory formation after mild COVID-19. MiXCR, run by TCRdb on the 5' RACE reads, gives a single entry per CDR3 protein. The repertoire consists of under 350,000 distinct CDR3 sequences, with 15% to 20% occurring once and the leading ten covering 23%. The source material was PBMCs or a T cell subset sorted from them (not recorded which). These receptors were obtained from a man between 18 and 35 years old who had mild COVID-19 (a few samples of this study predate the infection). Cell type and time point are not known. Each CDR3 is given with its conserved first and last residue. The D gene is left open where the match is weak. Size values are once, few and many counts, or a class for expanded clones, and some rows have none.

CDR3 length: 15; J gene: TRBJ2-5; clone size: few; D gene: TRBD2; V gene: TRBV7-3; CDR3 DNA: TGTGCCAGCAGCTTGGCTAGCGGGGTTCAAGAGACCCAGTACTTC; CDR3 protein: CASSLASGVQETQYF
CDR3 length: 13; J gene: TRBJ1-2; clone size: NA; D gene: NA; V gene: TRBV12-3/TRBV12-4; CDR3 DNA: TGTGCCAGCAGTCGTGACAGATTCTATGGCTACACCTTC; CDR3 protein: CASSRDRFYGYTF
CDR3 length: 15; J gene: TRBJ2-3; clone size: NA; D gene: NA; V gene: TRBV18; CDR3 DNA: TGTGCCAGCTCACCAAACAGCCAGGTCACAGATACGCAGTATTTT; CDR3 protein: CASSPNSQVTDTQYF
CDR3 length: 13; J gene: TRBJ2-1; clone size: few; D gene: NA; V gene: TRBV12-3/TRBV12-4; CDR3 DNA: TGTGCCAGCAGTTTAGACGACGGGGATGAGCAGTTCTTC; CDR3 protein: CASSLDDGDEQFF
CDR3 length: 15; J gene: TRBJ2-1; clone size: many; D gene: TRBD1; V gene: TRBV12-3/TRBV12-4; CDR3 DNA: TGTGCCAGCAGTCAACAAGTGACAGGGGGGAATGAGCAGTTCTTC; CDR3 protein: CASSQQVTGGNEQFF
CDR3 length: 14; J gene: TRBJ1-1; clone size: few; D gene: TRBD1; V gene: TRBV5-1; CDR3 DNA: TGCGCCAGTCGGGGACAGGGCATGAACACTGAAGCTTTCTTT; CDR3 protein: CASRGQGMNTEAFF
CDR3 length: 14; J gene: TRBJ2-3; clone size: NA; D gene: TRBD2; V gene: TRBV20-1; CDR3 DNA: TGCAGTGCTAGACCCGGACTAGCGAGGGATACGCAGTATTTT; CDR3 protein: CSARPGLARDTQYF
CDR3 length: 16; J gene: TRBJ2-1; clone size: NA; D gene: TRBD2; V gene: TRBV11-2; CDR3 DNA: TGTGCCAGCAGCTCTCTAGCGGGGACGATCAACAATGAGCAGTTCTTC; CDR3 protein: CASSSLAGTINNEQFF
CDR3 length: 15; J gene: TRBJ2-5; clone size: NA; D gene: TRBD2; V gene: TRBV20-1; CDR3 DNA: TGCAGTGCTAGAGGTTCGAGCGGGGGCCAAGAGACCCAGTACTTC; CDR3 protein: CSARGSSGGQETQYF
CDR3 length: 14; J gene: TRBJ2-5; clone size: NA; D gene: NA; V gene: TRBV4-3; CDR3 DNA: TGCGCCAGCAGCAAAACACCACACCAAGAGACCCAGTACTTC; CDR3 protein: CASSKTPHQETQYF
CDR3 length: 16; J gene: TRBJ2-7; clone size: NA; D gene: NA; V gene: TRBV18; CDR3 DNA: TGTGCCAGCTCACCGATCGAGTTCAGCCTATCCTACGAGCAGTACTTC; CDR3 protein: CASSPIEFSLSYEQYF
CDR3 length: 11; J gene: TRBJ2-7; clone size: many; D gene: NA; V gene: TRBV7-2; CDR3 DNA: TGTGCCAGCAGCGACCTCTACGAGCAGTACTTC; CDR3 protein: CASSDLYEQYF
CDR3 length: 13; J gene: TRBJ2-5; clone size: NA; D gene: NA; V gene: TRBV10-3; CDR3 DNA: TGTGCCATCAGTGAGTCGACTTCGCCGCCCCAGTACTTC; CDR3 protein: CAISESTSPPQYF
CDR3 length: 16; J gene: TRBJ1-1; clone size: few; D gene: NA; V gene: TRBV13; CDR3 DNA: TGTGCCAGCAGCTTAGCTTCCCACAGATTGAACACTGAAGCTTTCTTT; CDR3 protein: CASSLASHRLNTEAFF
CDR3 length: 15; J gene: TRBJ2-2; clone size: NA; D gene: TRBD1; V gene: TRBV11-2; CDR3 DNA: TGTGCCAGCAGCTTAGTCAGGGGGCGGACCGGGGAGCTGTTTTTT; CDR3 protein: CASSLVRGRTGELFF
CDR3 length: 13; J gene: TRBJ2-7; clone size: NA; D gene: NA; V gene: TRBV25-1; CDR3 DNA: TGTGCCAGCAGTTCCAGAGGCCTTGGGGAGCAGTACTTC; CDR3 protein: CASSSRGLGEQYF
CDR3 length: 15; J gene: TRBJ2-4; clone size: NA; D gene: TRBD2; V gene: TRBV18; CDR3 DNA: TGTGCCAGCTCACCTACGCCGGGAGGCAAAAACATTCAGTACTTC; CDR3 protein: CASSPTPGGKNIQYF
CDR3 length: 15; J gene: TRBJ2-1; clone size: NA; D gene: TRBD2; V gene: TRBV4-2; CDR3 DNA: TGTGCCAGCAGCCAAGGGACTAGCGGGGGTCTTGAGCAGTTCTTC; CDR3 protein: CASSQGTSGGLEQFF
CDR3 length: 17; J gene: TRBJ1-5; clone size: few; D gene: TRBD1; V gene: TRBV20-1; CDR3 DNA: TGCAGTGCTAGGGACCGAGACAGGGGTTATAGCAATCAGCCCCAGCATTTT; CDR3 protein: CSARDRDRGYSNQPQHF
CDR3 length: 14; J gene: TRBJ1-2; clone size: NA; D gene: NA; V gene: TRBV2; CDR3 DNA: TGTGCCAGCAATACAGGGACAACTGGGGGAGGCTACACCTTC; CDR3 protein: CASNTGTTGGGYTF
CDR3 length: 15; J gene: TRBJ2-5; clone size: NA; D gene: NA; V gene: TRBV12-3/TRBV12-4; CDR3 DNA: TGTGCCAGCAGCATCGGGGGTTCGGGGCAAGAGACCCAGTACTTC; CDR3 protein: CASSIGGSGQETQYF
CDR3 length: 15; J gene: TRBJ1-6; clone size: NA; D gene: NA; V gene: TRBV20-1; CDR3 DNA: TGCAGTGCTAGGGAGAGTGGGCGTATTAATTCACCCCTCCACTTT; CDR3 protein: CSARESGRINSPLHF
CDR3 length: 15; J gene: TRBJ1-3; clone size: many; D gene: NA; V gene: TRBV6-5; CDR3 DNA: TGTGCCAGCAGTTACGACGGGAACTCTGGAAACACCATATATTTT; CDR3 protein: CASSYDGNSGNTIYF
CDR3 length: 14; J gene: TRBJ1-1; clone size: NA; D gene: NA; V gene: TRBV20-1; CDR3 DNA: TGCAGTGCTAGTGGGTACTCAGGGAACACTGAAGCTTTCTTT; CDR3 protein: CSASGYSGNTEAFF
CDR3 length: 16; J gene: TRBJ2-1; clone size: few; D gene: TRBD2; V gene: TRBV7-2; CDR3 DNA: TGTGCCAGCAGCTTCCAGCGGGGGGTCACCTACAATGAGCAGTTCTTC; CDR3 protein: CASSFQRGVTYNEQFF
CDR3 length: 16; J gene: TRBJ2-4; clone size: NA; D gene: TRBD2; V gene: TRBV3-1; CDR3 DNA: TGTGCCAGCAGCCAAGGAAGCGGGGAAGCCAAAAACATTCAGTACTTC; CDR3 protein: CASSQGSGEAKNIQYF
CDR3 length: 16; J gene: TRBJ2-6; clone size: NA; D gene: NA; V gene: TRBV5-4; CDR3 DNA: TGTGCCAGCAGCGGCCCCCTGGGCTCTGGGGCCAACGTCCTGACTTTC; CDR3 protein: CASSGPLGSGANVLTF
CDR3 length: 12; J gene: TRBJ2-3; clone size: NA; D gene: NA; V gene: TRBV24-1; CDR3 DNA: TGTGCCACAAGAGACGGGTCGGATACGCAGTATTTT; CDR3 protein: CATRDGSDTQYF
CDR3 length: 13; J gene: TRBJ2-2; clone size: NA; D gene: NA; V gene: TRBV10-3; CDR3 DNA: TGTGCCATCAGTGGGATCCCTGCCGGGGAGCTGTTTTTT; CDR3 protein: CAISGIPAGELFF
CDR3 length: 14; J gene: TRBJ1-1; clone size: few; D gene: NA; V gene: TRBV29-1; CDR3 DNA: TGCAGCGTCGCCCCCTCGGGGGGAAACACTGAAGCTTTCTTT; CDR3 protein: CSVAPSGGNTEAFF
CDR3 length: 13; J gene: TRBJ2-5; clone size: NA; D gene: NA; V gene: TRBV5-1; CDR3 DNA: TGCGCCAGCAGCTTGGAGAGGCAAGAGACCCAGTACTTC; CDR3 protein: CASSLERQETQYF
CDR3 length: 13; J gene: TRBJ2-7; clone size: NA; D gene: NA; V gene: TRBV6-5; CDR3 DNA: TGTGCCAGCACAGGGTTTTCCTCTTACGAGCAGTACTTC; CDR3 protein: CASTGFSSYEQYF
CDR3 length: 14; J gene: TRBJ1-1; clone size: few; D gene: NA; V gene: TRBV7-2; CDR3 DNA: TGTGCCAGCAGCTTAAGGGCCCGCGGCTCTGAAGCTTTCTTT; CDR3 protein: CASSLRARGSEAFF
CDR3 length: 17; J gene: TRBJ1-2; clone size: NA; D gene: NA; V gene: TRBV7-9; CDR3 DNA: TGTGCCAGCAGCTTCACCTTTAGACAGGCGCTCAACTATGGCTACACCTTC; CDR3 protein: CASSFTFRQALNYGYTF
CDR3 length: 17; J gene: TRBJ1-3; clone size: few; D gene: NA; V gene: TRBV12-3/TRBV12-4; CDR3 DNA: TGTGCCAGCAGCCCGGGACCACCTGATACCTCTGGAAACACCATATATTTT; CDR3 protein: CASSPGPPDTSGNTIYF
CDR3 length: 14; J gene: TRBJ2-7; clone size: NA; D gene: NA; V gene: TRBV24-1; CDR3 DNA: TGTGCCACCAGTGATCCCTACACATCCTACGAGCAGTACTTC; CDR3 protein: CATSDPYTSYEQYF
CDR3 length: 15; J gene: TRBJ2-5; clone size: NA; D gene: NA; V gene: TRBV10-3; CDR3 DNA: TGTGCCATCAGTCCAGGGACATCCTCAATGGAGACCCAGTACTTC; CDR3 protein: CAISPGTSSMETQYF
CDR3 length: 14; J gene: TRBJ2-2; clone size: NA; D gene: NA; V gene: TRBV20-1; CDR3 DNA: TGCAGTGTCCAGGGAAAGAGGGGAACCGGGGAGCTGTTTTTT; CDR3 protein: CSVQGKRGTGELFF
CDR3 length: 14; J gene: TRBJ1-2; clone size: NA; D gene: NA; V gene: TRBV6-5; CDR3 DNA: TGTGCCAGCAGTTGGGCAGGAGCCCCTGGGGGCTACACCTTC; CDR3 protein: CASSWAGAPGGYTF
CDR3 length: 16; J gene: TRBJ2-3; clone size: few; D gene: TRBD2; V gene: TRBV9; CDR3 DNA: TGTGCCAGCAGCGTATCGGGCCGCGGGGGGGCTGGTACGCAGTATTTT; CDR3 protein: CASSVSGRGGAGTQYF
CDR3 length: 14; J gene: TRBJ1-5; clone size: NA; D gene: NA; V gene: TRBV29-1; CDR3 DNA: TGCAGCGTTGGGACAGCGGGGGGCAATCAGCCCCAGCATTTT; CDR3 protein: CSVGTAGGNQPQHF
CDR3 length: 13; J gene: TRBJ2-5; clone size: many; D gene: NA; V gene: TRBV5-6; CDR3 DNA: TGTGCCAGCAGCCTCGTCTACCAAGAGACCCAGTACTTC; CDR3 protein: CASSLVYQETQYF
CDR3 length: 14; J gene: TRBJ2-3; clone size: NA; D gene: NA; V gene: TRBV10-3; CDR3 DNA: TGTGCCATCGGAGGTCCAGGGAAGACAGATACGCAGTATTTT; CDR3 protein: CAIGGPGKTDTQYF
CDR3 length: 14; J gene: TRBJ1-2; clone size: NA; D gene: NA; V gene: TRBV7-2; CDR3 DNA: TGTGCCAGCAGCTTACTCGGCGCTAACTATGGCTACACCTTC; CDR3 protein: CASSLLGANYGYTF
CDR3 length: 19; J gene: TRBJ1-3; clone size: few; D gene: NA; V gene: TRBV7-9; CDR3 DNA: TGTGCCAGCAGCTTAGGGGGCCGGGACACCTTTCTCTCTGGAAACACCATATATTTT; CDR3 protein: CASSLGGRDTFLSGNTIYF
CDR3 length: 12; J gene: TRBJ2-1; clone size: NA; D gene: NA; V gene: TRBV7-2; CDR3 DNA: TGTGCCAGCAGCTTAGTTCGGGACGAGGTGTTCTTC; CDR3 protein: CASSLVRDEVFF